These T cell receptor beta chains were read from a single sample in a study of blood T cell repertoires in COVID-19. Repertoires were generated with immunoSEQ multiplex PCR, while TCRdb's copy carries only in-frame clones and drops some. The sample includes roughly 100,000 clones, about four fifths of them seen just once. Sequenced input: peripheral blood. These TCRs come from a woman of 80 years or more with acute or convalescent COVID-19. Both conserved end residues are part of each CDR3. The order of the fields is V gene, clone size, J gene, D gene, CDR3 length, CDR3 protein, CDR3 DNA. A D gene is named only where the DNA matches it firmly. Rows give clone size only sometimes, using once, few, many, or a class for an expanded clone.

V: TRBV28
size: NA
J: TRBJ2-1
D: TRBD2
length: 15
CDR3: CASSTRLAGDNEQFF
DNA: TGTGCCAGCAGTACCCGACTAGCGGGGGACAATGAGCAGTTCTTC

V: TRBV5-6
size: few
J: TRBJ2-2
D: TRBD2
length: 17
CDR3: CASSFSGTSGRTGELFF
DNA: TGTGCCAGCAGCTTCTCCGGGACTAGCGGGAGGACCGGGGAGCTGTTTTTT

V: TRBV5-6
size: NA
J: TRBJ2-7
D: TRBD1
length: 14
CDR3: CASSRTGASYEQYF
DNA: TGTGCCAGCAGCCGTACAGGGGCCTCCTACGAGCAGTACTTC

V: TRBV7-2
size: NA
J: TRBJ1-5
D: NA
length: 15
CDR3: CASSLRRGSNQPQHF
DNA: TGTGCCAGCAGCTTACGCAGGGGTAGCAATCAGCCCCAGCATTTT

V: TRBV7-2
size: NA
J: TRBJ1-3
D: TRBD1
length: 15
CDR3: CASKDRDRSGNTIYF
DNA: TGTGCCAGCAAAGACAGGGATCGCTCTGGAAACACCATATATTTT

V: TRBV3-1/TRBV3-2
size: NA
J: TRBJ1-2
D: NA
length: 12
CDR3: CASSQGLYGYTF
DNA: TGTGCCAGCAGCCAGGGCCTCTATGGCTACACCTTC

V: TRBV5-5
size: once
J: TRBJ1-4
D: NA
length: 14
CDR3: CASRAGGANEKLFF
DNA: TGTGCCAGCAGAGCGGGGGGTGCTAATGAAAAACTGTTTTTT

V: TRBV7-9
size: NA
J: TRBJ1-1
D: NA
length: 15
CDR3: CASSPLDSFNTEAFF
DNA: TGTGCCAGCAGCCCCTTGGACAGTTTTAACACTGAAGCTTTCTTT

V: TRBV2
size: NA
J: TRBJ1-1
D: NA
length: 14
CDR3: CASSDLREGTEAFF
DNA: TGTGCCAGCAGTGACCTCAGGGAAGGCACTGAAGCTTTCTTT

V: TRBV10-3
size: few
J: TRBJ1-2
D: TRBD1
length: 15
CDR3: CAISEQGGANYGYTF
DNA: TGTGCCATCAGTGAGCAGGGGGGAGCTAACTATGGCTACACCTTC

V: TRBV19
size: once
J: TRBJ2-3
D: TRBD2
length: 17
CDR3: CASARRPSGGSTDTQYF
DNA: TGTGCCAGTGCCCGACGACCTAGCGGGGGTAGCACAGATACGCAGTATTTT

V: TRBV6-6
size: NA
J: TRBJ2-2
D: NA
length: 14
CDR3: CASRRTVNTGELFF
DNA: TGTGCCAGCAGGCGGACAGTAAACACCGGGGAGCTGTTTTTT

V: TRBV6-5
size: NA
J: TRBJ1-1
D: TRBD1
length: 14
CDR3: CASSTTGLNTEAFF
DNA: TGTGCCAGCAGCACGACAGGGTTGAACACTGAAGCTTTCTTT

V: TRBV4-1
size: NA
J: TRBJ1-1
D: NA
length: 14
CDR3: CASSQVAGVTEAFF
DNA: TGCGCCAGCAGCCAAGTAGCAGGGGTCACTGAAGCTTTCTTT

V: TRBV18
size: NA
J: TRBJ1-4
D: NA
length: 13
CDR3: CASSVASEEKLFF
DNA: TGTGCCAGCTCAGTGGCTTCGGAGGAAAAACTGTTTTTT

V: TRBV19
size: NA
J: TRBJ1-1
D: NA
length: 14
CDR3: CASIGRVDSTEAFF
DNA: TGTGCCAGTATCGGCCGGGTGGATAGCACTGAAGCTTTCTTT

V: TRBV18
size: NA
J: TRBJ2-2
D: NA
length: 17
CDR3: CASSSTESRSTPGELFF
DNA: TGTGCCAGCTCATCTACGGAGTCACGGTCCACCCCCGGGGAGCTGTTTTTT

V: TRBV7-9
size: NA
J: TRBJ1-2
D: TRBD1
length: 14
CDR3: CASSPTGQAYGYTF
DNA: TGTGCCAGCAGCCCCACGGGACAGGCCTATGGCTACACCTTC

V: TRBV6-2/TRBV6-3
size: NA
J: TRBJ1-2
D: NA
length: 12
CDR3: CASSYGTRGYTF
DNA: TGTGCCAGCAGTTACGGGACTCGGGGCTACACCTTC

V: TRBV6-4
size: NA
J: TRBJ1-1
D: NA
length: 14
CDR3: CASSDSSGNTEAFF
DNA: TGTGCCAGCAGTGACTCGTCCGGGAACACTGAAGCTTTCTTT